These 16 T cell receptor beta chains originate from one sample sequenced in a study of T cell repertoires in cytomegalovirus infection (dated by TCRdb to between 2018 and 2021). Data came from an Illumina HiSeq 1500. TCRdb's own reprocessing of the public reads used fastp at Q25 and MiXCR and kept productive beta chains. Entries are consolidated by CDR3 protein sequence, retaining the most common genes and DNA. In this sample the table shows some 400,000 distinct CDR3 sequences, roughly 18% of which occur a single time. The ten most abundant clones make up 7.5% to 9.5% of the sample. Sequenced sample: PBMCs. These receptors originate from a human donor in good health (CMV status not recorded). Some clones in this sample may be carry-over from other donors' samples.

This rearrangement joins TRBV18 to TRBJ2-5; D might be TRBD1 or TRBD2, each matching 6 bases. Trimming stripped 3 bases from V and 5 bases from J, with 16 bases between. This CDR3 contains 15 residues. Germline V CDR1 and CDR2: KGHSH, LQKENI. The CDR3 bases are TGTGCCAGCTCACCCGGACTCGGAGGGGGTGAGACCCAGTACTTC. Translation gives CASSPGLGGGETQYF.

This clonotype has at least ten counts. V usage is TRBV29-1 and J usage is TRBJ1-4; tentatively, D is TRBD1 (5 bases). CDR3 size: 13 residues. The germline V gene has CDR1 SQVTM and CDR2 ANQGSEA. The V end was cut by 3 bases, the J end by 5 bases, with 10 bases between. CDR3 in amino acids: CSVDGGSNEKLFF. CDR3 DNA: TGCAGCGTTGATGGGGGATCCAATGAAAAACTGTTTTTT. The full variable domain, rest sourced from reference TRBV29-1 and TRBJ1-4, is SAVISQKPSRDICQRGTSLTIQCQVDSQVTMMFWYRQQPGQSLTLIATANQGSEATYESGFVIDKFPISRPNLTFSTLTVSNMSPEDSSIYLCSVDGGSNEKLFFGSGTQLSVL.

This chain joins TRBV10-3 and TRBJ2-5; 9 positions match TRBD1. CDR3 length equals 12 residues. From germline, CDR1 is ENHRY and CDR2 SYGVKD. J gave up 5 bases and V 8 bases, and 3 bases lay outside the gene matches. In DNA form, the CDR3 reads TGTGCCATCGGGGACAGGGAGGAGACCCAGTACTTC. Its protein is CAIGDREETQYF.

This clonotype was seen at least ten times. The chain couples TRBV7-9 to TRBJ2-1; D uncertain. V gave up 3 bases and J gave up 0 bases, with 9 bases separating them. CDR3 length: 15 residues. CDR1 and CDR2 (germline): SEHNR, FQNEAQ (reference sequence). In DNA, the CDR3 is TGTGCCAGCAGCTTTCAGACCCCCTCCTACAATGAGCAGTTCTTC. Protein: CASSFQTPSYNEQFF.

The V gene is TRBV12-3 or TRBV12-4, the J gene TRBJ1-1; D unresolved. The CDR3 is made up of 15 amino acids. With 3 bases removed from V and 0 bases from J, the gap between germline ends came to 11 bases. CDR3 in amino acids: CASSFVPSMNTEAFF. The CDR3, as DNA: TGTGCCAGCAGTTTCGTTCCCTCGATGAACACTGAAGCTTTCTTT.

This clonotype was picked up many times. V is TRBV7-2 and J is TRBJ1-1; 7 bases agree with TRBD1. The V segment lost 5 bases and the J segment 11 bases; nucleotides outside the gene matches: 14. Germline V gene sequence: CDR1 SGHTA, CDR2 FQGNSA. The CDR3 has 14 amino acids. The CDR3: CASSPRTGGILAFF. Written as DNA, the CDR3 is TGTGCCAGCAGCCCGCGGACAGGAGGTATTTTGGCTTTCTTT.

This clonotype occurred many times. J is TRBJ1-4 and V is TRBV7-6; 7 bases align to TRBD1. The CDR3 is made up of 19 amino acids. Germline V gene lookup returns CDR1 SGHVS and CDR2 FNYEAQ. V gave up 4 bases and J gave up 8 bases; unmatched junction bases: 22. In DNA form, the CDR3 reads TGTGCCAGCAGCTCACCCGACGGCGTTTACAGGGGCGCCGGGGAAAAACTGTTTTTT. Amino acid sequence: CASSSPDGVYRGAGEKLFF.

The chain recombines TRBV6-1 with TRBJ2-2; 8 bases match TRBD2. The junction had 9 bases not matched to a gene; V was cut back by 8 bases and J by 4 bases. This CDR3 has 15 residues. Germline V CDR1 and CDR2: MNHNS, SASEGT. CDR3 loop: CASVGAGGPTGELFF. CDR3 in DNA: TGTGCCAGCGTTGGGGCGGGGGGCCCCACCGGGGAGCTGTTTTTT.

The chain carries TRBV2 and TRBJ1-1; D is unresolved. Germline V CDR1 and CDR2: SNHLY, FYNNEI. Trimming cost V 5 bases and J 1 base, with 14 bases left between them. The length of the CDR3 is 15 residues. The CDR3: CASSRERASNTEAFF. The CDR3 DNA reads TGTGCCAGCAGTAGGGAGAGGGCGTCGAACACTGAAGCTTTCTTT.

The CDR3 sequence is CASSPSGQGIGYTF. The CDR3 coding sequence is TGTGCCAGCAGCCCCTCTGGACAGGGCATCGGCTACACCTTC. The chain links TRBV9 to TRBJ1-2; 8 positions match TRBD1. CDR1 SGDLS and CDR2 YYNGEE come from the germline V gene. The ends lost 4 bases at V and 8 bases at J; junction bases unmatched: 10. The CDR3 contains 14 residues.

This clonotype has a count of ten or more. CDR3 bases: TGTGCCAGCAACCGACTGGGCATTTCCGAGCAGTACTTC. Residues: CASNRLGISEQYF. This chain joins TRBV7-2 and TRBJ2-7; D is undetermined. Trimming stripped 7 bases from V and 6 bases from J, with 16 bases between. From germline, CDR1 is SGHTA and CDR2 FQGNSA. The CDR3 totals 13 residues.

At least ten counts were recorded for this clonotype. The chain recombines TRBV7-8 with TRBJ2-7, with a possible D match to TRBD1 (6 bases). Germline V gene sequence: CDR1 SGHVS, CDR2 FQNEAQ. With 5 bases removed from V and 6 bases from J, the gap between germline ends came to 11 bases. The CDR3 runs 12 residues. The CDR3 sequence is CASSHAGVEQYF. The CDR3 DNA reads as TGTGCCAGCAGCCACGCAGGGGTCGAGCAGTACTTC. Full variable domain (rest looked up from reference TRBV7-8 and TRBJ2-7): GAGVSQSPRYKVAKRGQDVALRCDPISGHVSLFWYQQALGQGPEFLTYFQNEAQLDKSGLPSDRFFAERPEGSVSTLKIQRTQQEDSAVYLCASSHAGVEQYFGPGTRLTVT.

This clonotype was recorded at least ten times. This CDR3 is CASSPRSVDYTF. CDR3 sequence (DNA): TGTGCCAGCAGCCCCAGATCCGTTGACTACACCTTC. The gene calls are TRBV7-2 and TRBJ1-2; D is unresolved. V gave up 5 bases and J gave up 10 bases, with 14 bases separating them. The CDR3 loop spans 12 amino acids. Germline V gene sequence: CDR1 SGHTA, CDR2 FQGNSA.

The table lists this clonotype with many counts. V and J are TRBV7-2 and TRBJ2-1; the match to TRBD2 covers 8 bases. Germline V gene lookup returns CDR1 SGHTA and CDR2 FQGNSA. Germline trimming cut 6 bases from V and 7 bases from J; bases unmatched to any gene: 11. This CDR3 region has 15 residues. This CDR3 reads CASSPSGLPGNEQFF. The CDR3 DNA reads as TGTGCCAGCAGTCCTAGCGGGCTGCCTGGGAATGAGCAGTTCTTC.

The chain is built from TRBV9 and TRBJ1-2; no clear D gene. The CDR3 contains 10 residues. V shed 7 bases and J shed 8 bases, with 9 bases lying between them. Germline values: CDR1 SGDLS, CDR2 YYNGEE. CDR3 nucleotide sequence: TGTGCCAGCGGCGGCTTAGGCTACACCTTC. Its protein is CASGGLGYTF. Complete variable domain (other parts from reference TRBV9 and TRBJ1-2): DSGVTQTPKHLITATGQRVTLRCSPRSGDLSVYWYQQSLDQGLQFLIQYYNGEERAKGNILERFSAQQFPDLHSELNLSSLELGDSALYFCASGGLGYTFGSGTRLTVV.

A few counts support this clonotype. The chain links TRBV12-3 or TRBV12-4 to TRBJ1-2; the D is unclear. There are 12 residues in the CDR3. V was pared by 3 bases and J by 5 bases, with 7 bases between. The CDR3 DNA reads as TGTGCCAGCAGTTTTCCCCGGTATGGCTACACCTTC. Its protein product is CASSFPRYGYTF.